A selection of T cell receptor beta chains follows, all from one sample in a study of cytomegalovirus exposure and HLA in healthy donors. This table comes from immunoSEQ multiplex PCR, and its TCRdb copy is limited to in-frame clones, with some not included. The table for this sample gives 120,000 or so clones. Sequencing used PBMCs. Receptors originate from a man aged 18 to 29 in good health and CMV-seronegative. CDR3s include the opening cysteine and the closing phenylalanine or tryptophan. A D gene is named only where the DNA matches it firmly.

TRBV7-9	TRBJ1-2	NA	CASSLGAAGQGYTF	TGTGCCAGCAGCTTAGGAGCGGCGGGGCAAGGCTACACCTTC
TRBV20-1	TRBJ2-5	TRBD1	CSLDRAETQYF	TGCAGCCTGGACAGGGCAGAGACCCAGTACTTC
TRBV4-1	TRBJ2-1	TRBD1	CASRHEPGDRTINEQFF	TGCGCCAGCAGACACGAACCGGGGGACAGGACCATCAATGAGCAGTTCTTC
TRBV23-1	TRBJ2-2	NA	CASTLGSPNTGELFF	TGCGCCAGCACGCTAGGCTCACCGAACACCGGGGAGCTGTTTTTT
TRBV6-6	TRBJ2-7	TRBD2	CASSYSGTRVYEQYF	TGTGCCAGCAGTTACTCCGGGACTAGAGTATACGAGCAGTACTTC
TRBV29-1	TRBJ1-3	NA	CSVRESGNTIYF	TGCAGCGTTCGAGAATCTGGAAACACCATATATTTT
TRBV28	TRBJ2-1	TRBD2	CASSLAGEGYNEQFF	TGTGCCAGCAGTCTAGCGGGAGAAGGATACAATGAGCAGTTCTTC
TRBV2	TRBJ2-7	TRBD1	CASSEGIVAGGLTYEQYF	TGTGCCAGCAGTGAGGGGATTGTGGCAGGGGGCCTTACCTACGAGCAGTACTTC
TRBV25-1	TRBJ2-7	NA	CASRVTGTYEQYF	TGTGCCAGCAGGGTAACAGGAACCTACGAGCAGTACTTC
TRBV10-3	TRBJ2-7	NA	CAISAAGTTLFRLRNEQYF	TGTGCCATCAGTGCCGCCGGGACAACCCTCTTTCGGTTAAGGAACGAGCAGTACTTC
TRBV2	TRBJ2-7	TRBD1	CASSDGTAWNEQYF	TGTGCCAGCAGTGACGGGACAGCCTGGAACGAGCAGTACTTC
TRBV5-1	TRBJ2-5	NA	CASSPEDLLRETQYF	TGCGCCAGCAGCCCAGAGGACTTATTGAGGGAGACCCAGTACTTC
TRBV2	TRBJ2-1	TRBD2	CASPTSGNNEQFF	TGTGCCAGTCCGACTAGCGGAAACAATGAGCAGTTCTTC
TRBV6-1	TRBJ1-2	TRBD1	CASSETTGFNYGYTF	TGTGCCAGCAGTGAAACGACAGGGTTCAACTATGGCTACACCTTC
TRBV9	TRBJ2-3	TRBD2	CASSVLLAGSTDTQYF	TGTGCCAGCAGCGTACTACTAGCGGGGAGCACAGATACGCAGTATTTT
TRBV6-5	TRBJ2-6	NA	CASGKGQFGANVLTF	TGTGCCAGCGGAAAAGGACAGTTTGGGGCCAACGTCCTGACTTTC
TRBV7-9	TRBJ1-2	TRBD1	CASSSTDRAAGYTF	TGTGCCAGCAGCTCCACAGACAGGGCGGCTGGCTACACCTTC
TRBV2	TRBJ2-7	NA	CASSARDEQYF	TGTGCCAGCAGTGCTAGAGACGAGCAGTACTTC
TRBV5-4	TRBJ2-3	TRBD2	CASTPSGGFSTDTQYF	TGTGCCAGTACCCCTAGCGGGGGATTTAGCACAGATACGCAGTATTTT